Listed here are 7 T cell receptor beta chains from one sample, sequenced in a study of CD8+ T cells in alopecia areata. Extracted RNA was reverse transcribed, and the resulting cDNA served as sequencing template. TCRdb's copy holds only in-frame clones and misses some; the assay was immunoSEQ multiplex PCR. The sample yields 180,000 or so clones, roughly 60% seen once. The sample here was CD4+ T cells sorted from blood, taken at week 0. Receptors were obtained from a human donor with alopecia areata.

This rearrangement joins TRBV29-1 to TRBJ1-1; a weak D match, TRBD1 (5 bases). CDR1 and CDR2 (germline): SQVTM, ANQGSEA. The CDR3 extends over 15 amino acids. Trimming removed 4 bases at V and 0 bases at J, with 15 bases between. The CDR3 protein is CSVAGVEAMNTEAFF. CDR3 nucleotide sequence: TGCAGCGTTGCGGGGGTAGAGGCCATGAACACTGAAGCTTTCTTT.

The sample holds a few counts of this clone. The rearrangement joins TRBV28 to TRBJ1-1; 8 bases map to TRBD1. CDR1 and CDR2 (germline): MDHEN, SYDVKM. V shed 10 bases, J shed 4 bases, and the junction held 14 bases outside the gene matches. The CDR3 is made up of 15 amino acids. CDR3 bases: TGTGCCACCCTAGGACAGGGAGGCGTGAGCACTGAAGCTTTCTTT. This gives the protein CATLGQGGVSTEAFF.

The rearrangement uses TRBV30 and TRBJ2-1; D ambiguous. From germline, CDR1 is GTSNPN and CDR2 SVGIG (reference sequence). The CDR3 loop spans 14 amino acids. V lost 1 base and J 0 bases, leaving 7 bases between the germline ends. The CDR3 region is CAWSEASSYNEQFF. In nucleotides, the CDR3 is TGTGCCTGGAGTGAAGCGAGCTCCTACAATGAGCAGTTCTTC. Full variable domain (rest looked up from reference TRBV30 and TRBJ2-1): SQTIHQWPATLVQPVGSPLSLECTVEGTSNPNLYWYRQAAGRGLQLLFYSVGIGQISSEVPQNLSASRPQDRQFILSSKKLLLSDSGFYLCAWSEASSYNEQFFGPGTRLTVL.

This clone has just a few counts. The chain links TRBV9 to TRBJ2-3; 11 bases map to TRBD2. V was pared by 1 base and J by 5 bases, with 3 bases of the junction left unmatched. Germline V CDR1 and CDR2: SGDLS, YYNGEE. CDR3 length equals 15 residues. Here the CDR3 reads CASSVRLAGGDTQYF. The DNA for the CDR3 is TGTGCCAGCAGCGTAAGGCTAGCGGGGGGAGATACGCAGTATTTT.

This clone appeared a few times. This sequence joins TRBV27 and TRBJ2-7; 8 bases match TRBD1. Looked up from germline, CDR1 is MNHEY and CDR2 is SMNVEV (reference sequence). CDR3 length: 14 residues. V was clipped by 5 bases and J by 4 bases; unmatched bases: 7. This CDR3 reads CASSRGQGAYEQYF. The CDR3 DNA reads as TGTGCCAGCAGTCGAGGGCAGGGGGCATACGAGCAGTACTTC.

This clone has more than one count but fewer than ten. CDR3 bases: TGCGCCAGCAGTCCTCAGGCACTATCCCACTCTGGGGCCAACGTCCTGACTTTC. Residues: CASSPQALSHSGANVLTF. The chain joins TRBV10-1 to TRBJ2-6; D gene unclear. Germline CDR1 reads WNHNN; CDR2 reads SYGVQD (reference sequence). Trimming took 5 bases from V and 0 from J, leaving 17 bases between them. The CDR3 consists of 18 residues.

V gene TRBV29-1 combines with J gene TRBJ1-5; D is uncertain. Germline V gives CDR1 SQVTM, CDR2 ANQGSEA. Trimming left V 4 bases short and J 4 bases short, with 11 bases between. The CDR3 is 13 amino acids. The DNA of the CDR3 is TGCAGCGTTGGTAACTTGGGGAATCAGCCCCAGCATTTT. Its protein is CSVGNLGNQPQHF.